The text below deals with one TCR beta chain. Its specificity is unknown. V gave up 1 base and J gave up 7 bases, with 11 bases separating them. Germline CDR1 SGHNT, CDR2 YENEEA. The CDR3 totals 13 residues. This specimen comes from a study of T cell responses to AZD1222 COVID-19 vaccine. Across the study: Pooled samples include second doses given at about 4 or 12 weeks.

Libraries were prepared by immunoSEQ multiplex PCR; TCRdb keeps only in-frame clonotypes and omits some of them. The sample has around 120,000 clones; approximately 88% are singletons. The study's findings and limits: Seropositive at baseline were only a handful of AZD1222 recipients. White British people made up most donors, females outnumbered males, and clonal diversity was possibly underestimated. There were repertoire samples only from the period after the peak T cell response.

The sequenced sample was peripheral blood, obtained on day 0 of AZD1222 vaccination. J is TRBJ2-7 and V is TRBV11-3, with D perhaps matching TRBD1 (5 bases). The source is an adult in good health. The CDR3 sequence: CASSLGVGQEQYF. Written as DNA, the CDR3 is TGTGCCAGCAGCTTAGGGGTCGGACAAGAGCAGTACTTC.